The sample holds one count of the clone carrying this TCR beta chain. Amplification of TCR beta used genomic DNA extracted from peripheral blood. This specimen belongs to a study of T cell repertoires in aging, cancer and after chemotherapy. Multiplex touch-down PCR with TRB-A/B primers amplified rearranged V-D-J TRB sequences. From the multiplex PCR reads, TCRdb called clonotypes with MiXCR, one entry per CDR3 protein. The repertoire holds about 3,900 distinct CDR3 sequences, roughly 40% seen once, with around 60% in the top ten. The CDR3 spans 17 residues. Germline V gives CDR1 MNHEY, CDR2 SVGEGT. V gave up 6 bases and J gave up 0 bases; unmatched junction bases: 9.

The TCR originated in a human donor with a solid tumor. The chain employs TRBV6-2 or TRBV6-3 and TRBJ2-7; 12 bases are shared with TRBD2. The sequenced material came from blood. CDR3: CASSHRLAGGPSYEQYF. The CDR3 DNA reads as TGTGCCAGCAGCCACCGGCTAGCGGGGGGGCCCTCCTACGAGCAGTACTTC.